Listed below are T cell receptor beta chains from one sample, sequenced in a study of OX40 agonist ivuxolimab in advanced cancers. Clones were sequenced by immunoSEQ multiplex PCR, and TCRdb holds only the in-frame ones, with some missing. The sample lists roughly 70,000 clones; around 80% were seen once. The source material was CD4+ or CD8+ T cells sorted from blood, sampled in a trial of the OX40 agonist ivuxolimab. The source is an adult with an advanced solid tumor such as melanoma, head and neck, liver or kidney cancer. CDR3s include the opening cysteine and the closing phenylalanine or tryptophan.

TRBV7-9	TRBJ1-4	CASSLGTGVEKLFF
TRBV5-8	TRBJ2-3	CASNPIGGADTQYF
TRBV5-6	TRBJ1-3	CASSFLGGAWRGNTIYF
TRBV5-1	TRBJ2-1	CASQDASEQFF
TRBV10-3	TRBJ2-5	CAISRGQGQETQYF
TRBV2	TRBJ2-2	CASSVYGLPGELFF
TRBV28	TRBJ2-5	CASRSGTSGRGGETQYF
TRBV30	TRBJ1-1	CAPRGGEAFF
TRBV7-9	TRBJ2-1	CASSPGTSSNEQFF
TRBV29-1	TRBJ1-1	CSVFTGGTLNTEAFF
TRBV2	TRBJ2-2	CASSWTSLAGELFF
TRBV11-2	TRBJ2-3	CASSLGASTDTQYF
TRBV5-1	TRBJ1-2	CASSWGTLNYGYTF
TRBV4-1	TRBJ2-7	CASSQLLTNRDGSYEQYF
TRBV5-3	TRBJ2-5	CARSPPEKAEETQYF
TRBV13	TRBJ2-5	CASSLRLASETQYF
TRBV7-2	TRBJ1-1	CASSQIPRETEAFF
TRBV6-5	TRBJ2-7	CASKEVRGHEQYF
TRBV19	TRBJ2-2	CASSSDRGPDGELFF
TRBV7-2	TRBJ2-7	CASSLNYGGDEQYF
TRBV9	TRBJ2-3	CASSAQTDTQYF
TRBV2	TRBJ2-2	CASTVTGARGELFF
TRBV2	TRBJ1-1	CASSEQGAAEAFF
TRBV6-6	TRBJ1-1	CASSPMTGGEVTEAFF
TRBV7-2	TRBJ2-3	CASSRTTGGDTQYF
TRBV5-8	TRBJ2-2	CASSFTGTSNTGELFF
TRBV5-1	TRBJ2-7	CASSPGQREREQYF
TRBV18	TRBJ1-2	CASSPPGSTANYGYTF
TRBV7-9	TRBJ2-1	CASTRYEGEQFF
TRBV7-9	TRBJ2-3	CASYRQGGTDTQYF